These 24 T cell receptor beta chains came from one sample sequenced in a study of shared clonotypes between healthy human individuals. Using immunoSEQ multiplex PCR, the repertoire was profiled, and TCRdb retains in-frame clones only, with some absent. The data show about 1.5 million clones, 95% to 99% seen once. The sample comprised naive CD4+ T cells sorted from blood. Subset indicated: CD45RA+ positively selected. These receptors were obtained from a young man in good health.

This chain links TRBV7-2 with TRBJ2-7; 13 positions match TRBD2. Germline CDR1 is SGHTA and CDR2 is FQGNSA. The CDR3 is made up of 15 amino acids. J was trimmed by 4 bases and V by 6 bases; bases with no gene match: 6. The CDR3 DNA reads TGTGCCAGCAGGGCTGGGACTAGCGGGACTTACGAGCAGTACTTC. Translation gives CASRAGTSGTYEQYF.

CDR3 protein: CSVWAENYEQYF. The CDR3 DNA sequence: TGCAGCGTTTGGGCGGAGAACTACGAGCAGTACTTC. The V and J genes are TRBV29-1 and TRBJ2-7; no clear D gene. The V gene lost 5 bases and the J gene lost 3 bases, with 11 bases spanning the gap. The CDR3 covers 12 residues. The germline V gene encodes CDR1 SQVTM and CDR2 ANQGSEA.

The chain uses TRBV7-2 and TRBJ1-3; a weak D match, TRBD1 (5 bases). This CDR3 has 13 residues. CDR1 is SGHTA and CDR2 is FQGNSA in the germline V gene. Between the trimmed V and J ends, which lost 4 bases and 7 bases, there was a span of 11 bases. CDR3 nucleotide sequence: TGTGCCAGCAGCTCCCGACGGGGGAACACCATATATTTT. It encodes CASSSRRGNTIYF.

The chain joins TRBV29-1 to TRBJ1-2, with TRBD1 identical over 7 bases. The V and J ends lost 7 bases and 4 bases, in that order; junction bases with no gene match: 6. The germline CDR1 and CDR2 sequences are SQVTM and ANQGSEA. This CDR3 comprises 12 residues. The CDR3 reads CSAYDRAYGYTF. As DNA, the CDR3 is TGCAGCGCCTACGACAGGGCCTATGGCTACACCTTC.

The rearrangement uses TRBV18 and TRBJ2-7; D tentatively reads TRBD1 or TRBD2 (5 bases each). V was trimmed by 6 bases and J by 0 bases, leaving 12 bases between them. Germline V lookup: CDR1 KGHSH, CDR2 LQKENI. There are 14 residues in the CDR3. The chain's CDR3 is CASSRGPSSYEQYF. The CDR3 DNA follows: TGTGCCAGCTCCCGGGGCCCCAGCTCCTACGAGCAGTACTTC.

The genes are TRBV28 and TRBJ2-3; 7 positions match TRBD1. Germline V gives CDR1 MDHEN, CDR2 SYDVKM. With V trimmed by 7 bases and J by 4 bases, 14 bases remained unmatched. The CDR3 is 16 amino acids. DNA for the CDR3: TGTGCCAGCAATCCAAAGCGACAGGGTAGGGCAGATACGCAGTATTTT. The encoded protein is CASNPKRQGRADTQYF.

This clone occurred once. The identical CDR3 is also encoded by other nucleotide sequences in the sample. The genes are TRBV6-1 and TRBJ2-2; D remains unclear. Germline-derived CDR1 and CDR2 are MNHNS and SASEGT. Deletions cut 3 bases from V and 4 bases from J, with 3 bases between. The CDR3 is 12 residues long. Here the CDR3 DNA reads TGTGCCAGCAGTGATTTCACCGGGGAGCTGTTTTTT. Residues: CASSDFTGELFF.

The chain uses TRBV27 and TRBJ1-2; 9 nucleotides agree with TRBD1. V was clipped by 2 bases and J by 5 bases; unmatched bases: 3. The CDR3 runs 14 residues. Germline loops: CDR1 MNHEY, CDR2 SMNVEV (reference sequence). The chain's CDR3 is CASSLIGTGYGYTF. The CDR3 DNA is TGTGCCAGCAGTTTAATCGGGACAGGGTATGGCTACACCTTC.

This chain connects TRBV7-2 to TRBJ2-7, with D unclear. Germline CDR1 is SGHTA and CDR2 is FQGNSA. The length of the CDR3 is 13 residues. V was pared by 5 bases and J by 2 bases, with 10 bases between. CDR3 residues: CASSAQAPYEQYF. CDR3 nucleotides: TGTGCCAGCAGCGCTCAGGCCCCCTACGAGCAGTACTTC.

The rearrangement joins TRBV14 to TRBJ1-2; D is unresolved. The CDR3 consists of 13 residues. Germline V gene sequence: CDR1 SGHDN, CDR2 FVKESK. V lost 3 bases to trimming and J lost 3 bases, with 8 bases between them. Here the CDR3 DNA reads TGTGCCAGCAGCCAGCAAGGGTACTATGGCTACACCTTC. This sequence encodes CASSQQGYYGYTF.

The V and J genes are TRBV2 and TRBJ2-7; 11 bases fit TRBD1. Germline assignment: CDR1 SNHLY and CDR2 FYNNEI. The CDR3 is 14 amino acids. V lost 5 bases, J lost 2 bases, and 2 bases stayed unmatched. CDR3 protein: CASSRGQGAYEQYF. DNA of the CDR3: TGTGCCAGCAGTAGGGGACAGGGGGCCTACGAGCAGTACTTC.

The chain uses TRBV5-1 and TRBJ2-5; the D gene could be TRBD1 or TRBD2 (5 bases each). V was clipped by 2 bases and J by 2 bases, with 7 bases between them. The length of the CDR3 is 13 residues. Germline V gives CDR1 SGHRS, CDR2 YFSETQ. Here the CDR3 reads CASSFREQETQYF. As DNA, the CDR3 is TGCGCCAGCAGCTTCAGGGAGCAAGAGACCCAGTACTTC.

This clone was observed a single time. The chain recombines TRBV6-1 with TRBJ2-7, with unresolved D. Per germline, CDR1 MNHNS and CDR2 SASEGT. This CDR3 is built from 14 residues. Trimming shortened V by 5 bases and J by 6 bases, and 17 bases separated the two germline ends. CDR3 amino acids: CASSSNYRQFEQYF. CDR3 nucleotides: TGTGCCAGCAGTTCGAACTACCGTCAGTTCGAGCAGTACTTC.

This sequence joins TRBV28 and TRBJ1-4; D perhaps matches TRBD1 (5 bases). Between the trimmed V and J ends, which lost 6 bases and 14 bases, there was a span of 22 bases. From germline, CDR1 is MDHEN and CDR2 SYDVKM. The length of the CDR3 is 14 residues. This CDR3 reads CASSIKGWGEGLFF. The DNA of the CDR3 is TGTGCCAGCAGCATAAAGGGGTGGGGTGAGGGGCTGTTTTTT. The whole variable domain, filled in from reference TRBV28 and TRBJ1-4, reads DVKVTQSSRYLVKRTGEKVFLECVQDMDHENMFWYRQDPGLGLRLIYFSYDVKMKEKGDIPEGYSVSREKKERFSLILESASTNQTSMYLCASSIKGWGEGLFFGSGTQLSVL.

The chain carries TRBV19 and TRBJ2-7; D not certain. Germline V gene sequence: CDR1 LNHDA, CDR2 SQIVND (reference sequence). V was pared by 3 bases and J by 4 bases, with 16 bases between. This CDR3 is built from 15 residues. The CDR3 loop reads CASSITATSIYEQYF. CDR3 nucleotide sequence: TGTGCCAGTAGTATTACGGCTACTTCTATTTACGAGCAGTACTTC.

This chain joins TRBV2 and TRBJ2-3; 9 bases agree with TRBD2. The CDR3 is made up of 14 amino acids. V lost 5 bases and J lost 6; bases outside the gene matches: 6. The germline gives CDR1 SNHLY, CDR2 FYNNEI. Here the CDR3 DNA reads TGTGCCAGCAGTTCAGGACTAGCGCCTGATACGCAGTATTTT. Protein sequence: CASSSGLAPDTQYF. The variable domain in full, completed from reference TRBV2 and TRBJ2-3, reads EPEVTQTPSHQVTQMGQEVILRCVPISNHLYFYWYRQILGQKVEFLVSFYNNEISEKSEIFDDQFSVERPDGSNFTLKIRSTKLEDSAMYFCASSSGLAPDTQYFGPGTRLTVL.

This chain connects TRBV5-4 to TRBJ2-7, with D perhaps TRBD2 (6 bases). The CDR3 is 15 amino acids. The germline V and J ends were trimmed by 5 bases and 2 bases, with 17 bases remaining between them. The V gene's germline CDR1 is SGHNT and CDR2 YYREEE (reference sequence). This CDR3 reads CASSLAGLTPYEQYF. CDR3 nucleotides: TGTGCCAGCAGTCTGGCGGGACTTACTCCCTACGAGCAGTACTTC.

The DNA of the CDR3 is TGTGCCAGCAGTCCCCGAGGGACCAATCAGCCCCAGCATTTT. It codes for CASSPRGTNQPQHF. The chain combines TRBV2 with TRBJ1-5, with D maybe TRBD1 (5 bases). This CDR3 has 14 residues. Trimming shortened V by 5 bases and J by 3 bases, and 11 bases separated the two germline ends. CDR1 is SNHLY, CDR2 FYNNEI, per germline.

The V call is TRBV15, the J call TRBJ1-4; D gene uncertain. The CDR3 extends over 16 amino acids. V shed 1 base and J shed 0 bases, with 9 bases lying between them. Germline V gives CDR1 LNHNV, CDR2 YYDKDF (reference sequence). The CDR3 reads CATSRGPHATNEKLFF. CDR3 nucleotide sequence: TGTGCCACCAGCAGAGGTCCACACGCAACTAATGAAAAACTGTTTTTT.

The J gene is TRBJ2-1, the V gene TRBV10-1; D tentatively reads TRBD1 or TRBD2 (5 bases each). V shed 2 bases and J shed 8 bases, with 16 bases lying between them. The CDR3 extends over 15 amino acids. Germline CDR1 is WNHNN and CDR2 is SYGVQD (reference sequence). The CDR3 DNA sequence: TGCGCCAGCAGTGAGATTGACACCCTGGGGGATGAGCAGTTCTTC. This encodes CASSEIDTLGDEQFF.

This chain connects TRBV7-8 to TRBJ2-7, with D perhaps TRBD1 (6 bases). Trimming cost V 4 bases and J 4 bases, with 17 bases left between them. The CDR3 extends over 15 amino acids. CDR1 is SGHVS, CDR2 FQNEAQ, per germline. As DNA, the CDR3 is TGTGCCAGCAGCTCTTACAGGGATAAGGAGTACGAGCAGTACTTC. Protein: CASSSYRDKEYEQYF.

The V call is TRBV5-1, the J call TRBJ1-1; D is undetermined. CDR3 size: 15 residues. V was pared by 0 bases and J by 0 bases, with 9 bases between. Germline lookup yields CDR1 SGHRS and CDR2 YFSETQ. CDR3: CASSLAGGLNTEAFF. The CDR3 DNA follows: TGCGCCAGCAGCTTGGCCGGAGGGTTGAACACTGAAGCTTTCTTT. The whole variable domain, filled in from reference TRBV5-1 and TRBJ1-1, reads KAGVTQTPRYLIKTRGQQVTLSCSPISGHRSVSWYQQTPGQGLQFLFEYFSETQRNKGNFPGRFSGRQFSNSRSEMNVSTLELGDSALYLCASSLAGGLNTEAFFGQGTRLTVV.

V is TRBV10-3 and J is TRBJ2-2; perhaps TRBD2 as D (6 bases). The germline V gene encodes CDR1 ENHRY and CDR2 SYGVKD. V dropped 2 bases and J dropped 7 bases, with 11 bases sitting between them. CDR3 length equals 14 residues. The CDR3 region has the DNA TGTGCCATCAGTGAGGTGCGGGATGTCGGGGAGCTGTTTTTT. Translating it yields CAISEVRDVGELFF.

The CDR3 loop is CATGTSSSYEQYF. Written as DNA, the CDR3 is TGTGCCACCGGGACTTCCAGCTCCTACGAGCAGTACTTC. J is TRBJ2-7 and V is TRBV2, with a weak D call TRBD2 (6 bases). The germline CDR1 and CDR2 sequences are SNHLY and FYNNEI. Trimming left V 10 bases short and J 0 bases short, with 13 bases between. The CDR3 loop spans 13 amino acids. Supplemented by reference TRBV2 and TRBJ2-7, the full variable domain reads EPEVTQTPSHQVTQMGQEVILRCVPISNHLYFYWYRQILGQKVEFLVSFYNNEISEKSEIFDDQFSVERPDGSNFTLKIRSTKLEDSAMYFCATGTSSSYEQYFGPGTRLTVT.